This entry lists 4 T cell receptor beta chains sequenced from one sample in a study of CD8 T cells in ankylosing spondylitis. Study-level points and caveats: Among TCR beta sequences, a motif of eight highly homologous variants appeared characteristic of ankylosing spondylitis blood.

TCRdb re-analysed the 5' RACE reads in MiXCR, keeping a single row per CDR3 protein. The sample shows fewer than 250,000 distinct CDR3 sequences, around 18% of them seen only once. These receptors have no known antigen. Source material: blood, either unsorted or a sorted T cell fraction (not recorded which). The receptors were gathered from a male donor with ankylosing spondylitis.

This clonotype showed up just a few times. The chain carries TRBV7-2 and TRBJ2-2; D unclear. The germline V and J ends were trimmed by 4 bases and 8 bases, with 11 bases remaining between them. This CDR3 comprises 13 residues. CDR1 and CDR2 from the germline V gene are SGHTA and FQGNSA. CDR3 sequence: CASSSPLGGELFF. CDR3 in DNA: TGTGCCAGCAGCTCCCCTCTCGGTGGGGAGCTGTTTTTT. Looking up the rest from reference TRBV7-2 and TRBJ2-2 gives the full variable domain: GAGVSQSPSNKVTEKGKDVELRCDPISGHTALYWYRQSLGQGLEFLIYFQGNSAPDKSGLPSDRFSAERTGGSVSTLTIQRTQQEDSAVYLCASSSPLGGELFFGEGSRLTVL.

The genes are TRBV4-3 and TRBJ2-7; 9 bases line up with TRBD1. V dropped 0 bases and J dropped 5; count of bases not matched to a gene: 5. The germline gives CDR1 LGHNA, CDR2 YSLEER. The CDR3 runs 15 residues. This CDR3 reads CASSQDLGTGNEQYF. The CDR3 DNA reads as TGCGCCAGCAGCCAAGATCTAGGGACAGGGAACGAGCAGTACTTC.

Here the CDR3 reads CSADSLAGDRNEQFF. The CDR3 bases are TGCAGTGCTGATTCACTAGCGGGAGATCGGAATGAGCAGTTCTTC. The J gene is TRBJ2-1, the V gene TRBV20-1, with 11 bases aligning to TRBD2. In germline, CDR1 is DFQATT, CDR2 SNEGSKA (reference sequence). V dropped 5 bases and J dropped 7; count of bases not matched to a gene: 10. The CDR3 runs 15 residues.

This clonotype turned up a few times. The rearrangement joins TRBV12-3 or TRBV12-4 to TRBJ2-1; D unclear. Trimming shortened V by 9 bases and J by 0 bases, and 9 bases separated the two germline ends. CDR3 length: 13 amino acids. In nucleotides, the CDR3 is TGTGCCAGTCACCCCCCCTCCTACAATGAGCAGTTCTTC. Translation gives CASHPPSYNEQFF.